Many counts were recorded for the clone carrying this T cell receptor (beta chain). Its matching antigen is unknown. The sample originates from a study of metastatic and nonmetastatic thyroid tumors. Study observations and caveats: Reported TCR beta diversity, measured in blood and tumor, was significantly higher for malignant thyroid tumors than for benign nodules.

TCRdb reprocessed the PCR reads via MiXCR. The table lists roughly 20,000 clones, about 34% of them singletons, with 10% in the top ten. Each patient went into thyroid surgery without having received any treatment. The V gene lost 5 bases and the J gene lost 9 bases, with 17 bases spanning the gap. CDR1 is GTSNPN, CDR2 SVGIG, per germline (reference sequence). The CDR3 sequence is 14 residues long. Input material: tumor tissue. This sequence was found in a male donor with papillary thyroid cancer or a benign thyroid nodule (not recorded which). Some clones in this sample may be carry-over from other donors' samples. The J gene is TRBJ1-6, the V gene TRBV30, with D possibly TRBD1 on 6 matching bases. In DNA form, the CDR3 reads TGTGCCTGGCGACGGGGACACCCATTTTCACCCCTCCACTTT. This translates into CAWRRGHPFSPLHF.